Included here is one T cell receptor (beta chain) sequence, with context. This record belongs to a study of blood T cells in healthy people across ages. The CDR3 covers 15 residues. Per germline, CDR1 WSHSY and CDR2 SAAADI. V was pared by 1 base and J by 2 bases, with 11 bases between. Alongside a J-beta primer mix, a sample-barcoded 5' primer served in a second PCR lasting 7 to 11 cycles. TCRdb re-called the 5' RACE reads with MiXCR, one entry per CDR3 protein. Among 780,000 or so distinct CDR3 sequences listed, 56% were seen once. The gene calls are TRBV10-2 and TRBJ2-5; the D is unclear. The specimen sequenced was blood. The sequence derives from a middle-aged man in good health. The CDR3 DNA reads as TGCGCCAGCAGTGAGTTGTCCGGGCTGCAAGAGACCCAGTACTTC. Translation gives CASSELSGLQETQYF.